Listed below are T cell receptor beta chains from one sample, sequenced in a study of cytomegalovirus exposure and HLA in healthy donors. Clones were sequenced by immunoSEQ multiplex PCR, and TCRdb holds only the in-frame ones, with some missing. The sample carries about 130,000 clones, 81% recorded once. Sequencing was performed on PBMCs. These receptors originate from a man aged 18 to 29 in good health and CMV-seropositive. Each CDR3 is given with its conserved first and last residue.

cdr3_aa	v_call	j_call
CSVELHRVGYTF	TRBV29-1	TRBJ1-2
CASSPRSTENYGYTF	TRBV6-5	TRBJ1-2
CASSLSSASDIQYF	TRBV11-2	TRBJ2-4
CAISESGRSAVYTDTQYF	TRBV10-3	TRBJ2-3
CAWSGHSGANVLTF	TRBV30	TRBJ2-6
CASSEKRTDNYGYTF	TRBV5-4	TRBJ1-2
CASREYFPDTQYF	TRBV5-1	TRBJ2-3
CASSVEVGDYEQYF	TRBV9	TRBJ2-7
CASSIRDRGLRADEKLFF	TRBV6-4	TRBJ1-4
CSLGQGGYTF	TRBV20-1	TRBJ1-2
CATSRRQGPLTDTQYF	TRBV15	TRBJ2-3
CASSPQGQGKTQYF	TRBV18	TRBJ2-5
CASSFIADTQYF	TRBV27	TRBJ2-3
CASSLDRGGEAFF	TRBV7-9	TRBJ1-1
CASDARILGVDIQYF	TRBV7-9	TRBJ2-4
CASSYGDLGGLYEQYF	TRBV9	TRBJ2-7